This T cell receptor beta chain derives from a study of cytomegalovirus exposure and HLA in healthy donors (dated by TCRdb to between 2016 and 2019). With regard to the full study: In an earlier analysis of around 540 of the donors, 276 Gb of sequence data and 117 million unique TCR beta sequences from about 179 million T cells were reported. An early release that covered fewer than 800 HLA-typed donors contained approximately 320 gigabases of sequencing data and some 87 million unique TCR sequences. Among the roughly 390 genotyped donors, around 79% belonged to the genetic ancestry cluster associated with self-reported Caucasian donors. The aim of the study was to test whether cataloging public T cell receptors could identify signatures of past pathogen exposure. The study profiled the T cell repertoires of more than 500 subjects by immunosequencing and related them to cytomegalovirus serostatus. A separate validation cohort of roughly 130 different subjects was used in addition to the approximately 670-subject first cohort. High-throughput TCR immunosequencing, statistical association of individual TCRs with disease status, and machine learning were combined to predict cytomegalovirus infection status. To study patterns of TCR occurrence, a later analysis re-analyzed previously published TCR beta repertoires from 666 donors and added high-resolution HLA genotyping. The later analysis used no new phenotypic data to find candidate immune exposures, relying instead on TCR beta sequences and their occurrence across donors. In an earlier analysis of about 590 of the donors, high-throughput TCR beta sequencing was used to judge whether each TCR beta V gene segment behaved as functional or pseudogenic. Alongside the repertoire data, information on donor age, sex, ethnicity and CMV serostatus was compiled. A later genetic analysis took genome-wide SNP genotypes for about 55% of the 666 donors and used that subset as a discovery cohort. All discovery cohort repertoires had been generated on a single sequencing platform. Class I and class II HLA loci were covered by the typing at four-digit resolution. Typing coverage differed by locus: A, B, C, DRB1 and DQB1 were typed in about 620-630 donors, DQA1 in about 560, DPA1 in approximately 600, and DPB1 in roughly 450. About five DR-DQ haplotypes were treated as single units for association and clustering because of strong linkage in the cohort. Across 300 to 400 genotyped donors of the cohort, an average of about 240,000 unique TCR beta nucleotide sequences per donor were sequenced, and roughly 17% of those sequences were non-productive.

As to this clone: Its antigen remains unidentified. Base qualities are not provided; no much larger clone lies one nucleotide away.

Libraries were made using the immunoSEQ multiplex PCR assay. For the multiplex PCR, a mixture combining 60 forward primers for TCR Vbeta segments and 13 reverse primers for TCR Jbeta segments was used. The CDR3 region of rearranged TCR beta genes was amplified from genomic DNA by a multiplex PCR assay. Amplified TCR beta libraries were sequenced as 87-base-pair reads on the Illumina HiSeq System. Per the authors' processing: A later analysis counted about 80 million unique TCR beta chains across the 700 or so repertoires, and around 9.9 million of these chains were shared by at least two donors. Raw reads were error-corrected and collapsed into unique sequences by a nearest-neighbor algorithm in which closely related sequences were merged to remove PCR and sequencing errors. To assign V, D and J gene segments, CDR3 sequences were aligned to IMGT reference sequences. Each retained sequence needed at least a six-nucleotide match to both a V gene segment and a J gene segment. Rearrangements were classified as productive when the CDR3 lacked stop codons and remained in frame with V and J, and all other rearrangements were classified as non-productive. CDR3 was defined according to IMGT convention as the region running from the second conserved V-encoded cysteine to the conserved J-encoded phenylalanine. Sequences without an unambiguous match to a single V gene segment were excluded from the earlier analysis of over 500 of the donors. An earlier analysis of a few hundred of the donors classified V segments as functional when productive rearrangements were above 56.7% and as segregating when the standard deviation between donors was above 5%. A statistical classification framework was built to diagnose cytomegalovirus status from the catalog of TCR beta chain sequences. In a later analysis, V and J genes were assigned by comparing TCR nucleotide sequences against IMGT/GENE-DB human TR gene sequences. Using the TCRdist pipeline, a later analysis assigned CDR3 sequences along with most-parsimonious VDJ recombination scenarios. A later analysis defined each TCR beta chain by its CDR3 amino acid sequence plus V-gene family, and excluded reads lacking a unique V-gene family. As a way to deal with suspected cross-contamination and a sequencing artifact, a later analysis dropped approximately 590 nucleotide sequences that were highly shared and had low generation probability. In a later analysis, a clonal expansion index was calculated for each public chain from normalized within-repertoire ranks of inferred template counts. In a later analysis, generation probabilities were computed with a VDJ recombination model fitted to out-of-frame rearrangements, and the resulting probabilities were checked against IGoR. Hypergeometric tests were used in a later analysis to score TCR-TCR, TCR-HLA and TCR-CMV co-occurrence, with a repertoire-size bias correction applied to the TCR pairs. A later analysis estimated false discovery rates by permuting HLA or CMV assignments 20 times. A later analysis grouped co-occurring TCRs with DBSCAN, adding TCRdist sequence similarity when clustering within HLA-allele-positive subsets. For co-occurrence clustering, repertoires with fewer than 30,000 or more than 120,000 public chains were excluded, along with a handful of repertoires with anomalous nucleotide sharing. TCRdb re-hosts the immuneACCESS table, in-frame sequences only. Its copies lack some clones; in the studies checked, an unresolved V gene accounts for under half of them, and the cause for the rest is not known. The V and J calls and the clone size are those of that table, but D and trimming were determined from the DNA. Recorded for this sample are tens of thousands of clones; around 80% of them occurred a single time. The ten top clones hold roughly 2% of the sample.

The cohort consisted of 600 to 750 healthy bone marrow donors. All cohort members were sampled while nominally healthy, although unrecorded immune exposures were likely present. The donor tested CMV seronegative, placing the donor among the 350 to 400 seronegative members of the cohort. Each donor provided a peripheral blood sample, and peripheral blood mononuclear cells were used for TCR beta sequencing. The Qiagen DNeasy Blood Extraction Kit was used to extract genomic DNA from the blood cell samples. Broad study findings and their caveats: The authors suggested that the approach could potentially be generalized to other disease states and immunological phenotypes. Specific HLA alleles were associated with roughly 16,000 TCR beta sequences at a false discovery rate of 0.05 in a later analysis. In the study, around 160 TCR beta chains were listed as associated with cytomegalovirus. In an earlier analysis of 500 to 650 of the donors, most TCR beta V segments appeared in productive rearrangements about 87% or about 30% of the time, broadly matching IMGT annotations. In a later analysis, HLA-associated TCR beta chains showed more clonal expansion and lower generation probabilities than non-associated chains that were equally common. In a later analysis, most CMV-associated TCR beta chains were found to appear HLA-restricted, with HLA associations seemingly driven largely by CMV exposure. A cluster of highly shared sequence variants was judged likely to be a technical artifact of the sequencing pipeline. CMV serostatus was the only immune exposure information available for the cohort. In both the original and validation cohorts, the classifier was reported to diagnose cytomegalovirus status with high specificity and sensitivity. Roughly 17 rarely observed V segments, including chromosome 9 orphons, were excluded from the earlier analysis of just under 600 of the donors because counts were too low. According to a later analysis, TCR association rates differed among HLA loci, with DRB1 alleles showing the most associated TCRs and HLA-C alleles showing the fewest. A later genetic analysis associated a missense DCLRE1C variant with V-gene and J-gene trimming of TCR beta chains, and an independent cohort replicated the association. Because HLA typing was unavailable for some donors at each locus, only the typed subset was used in association tests. Linkage disequilibrium might explain the correlated functional status among segregating V segments, but an unknown experimental factor could not be excluded. Only TCR beta chains were sequenced in this cohort, and the absence of alpha or paired-chain data limited detectable features. Most TCR sequences were observed very rarely across donors, whereas some public TCRs were present in many individuals. The presence/absence analyses assumed that sequencing depth was roughly uniform across donors, and that assumption may not be true. According to a later analysis, parvovirus B19, influenza, CMV and Epstein-Barr virus appeared linked to several top co-occurrence clusters. Assigning TCR associations to individual alleles was difficult when HLA alleles, especially DR and DQ, strongly co-occurred. In vitro tests confirmed that a few of the cytomegalovirus-associated TCR beta chains recognize cytomegalovirus antigens. A further reported finding was that TCR beta sequences accurately predicted the HLA-A and HLA-B alleles for most subjects in the first cohort. According to a later genetic analysis, donors in an Asian-associated ancestry cluster had fewer N-insertions in productive TCRs than the approximately 710-donor mean.

The receptor was derived from a man in his forties in good health and CMV-seronegative. Sequencing input: PBMCs.

The sequence in DNA is TGTGCCAGCAGTGCTTCAGGACTGTCACCCCTCCACTTT. Protein translation: CASSASGLSPLHF. The chain joins TRBV6-1 to TRBJ1-6; no confident D gene assignment can be made. The CDR3 spans 13 residues, from the cysteine through the phenylalanine. Just the 39-base CDR3 DNA is kept, in frame starting at base 1. The trim is 4 bases for V and 10 bases for J, with a gap of 11 bases between the germline ends. In the germline V gene, CDR1 corresponds to MNHNS and CDR2 to SASEGT.